What follows describes a single TCR beta chain. Its antigen is unidentified. The data derive from a study of cytomegalovirus exposure and HLA in healthy donors. Regarding the study as a whole: Specific recognition of CMV antigens was confirmed in vitro for a few chains (all CMV-associated). Researchers catalogued about 150 TCR beta chains as cytomegalovirus-associated. Subsequent analysis showed first-cohort TCR clusters tending to co-occur in 95 to 150 validation repertoires.

Produced via immunoSEQ multiplex PCR; TCRdb's table is partial and in-frame only. In the table there are more than 110,000 clones, about 95% of which are singletons. V was shortened by 2 bases and J by 2 bases, with 7 bases between the two germline ends. The CDR3 contains 15 residues. Germline V gene lookup returns CDR1 SGHAT and CDR2 FQDESV (reference sequence). This receptor was taken from a young man in good health and CMV-seropositive. The sample taken for sequencing was PBMCs. The chain links TRBV11-1 to TRBJ2-6, with D unresolved. The CDR3 sequence is CASSLHRAGANVLTF. Here the CDR3 DNA reads TGTGCCAGCAGCTTACACAGAGCTGGGGCCAACGTCCTGACTTTC.